This entry concerns a single T cell receptor beta chain. Its antigen is unidentified. This CDR3 comprises 14 residues. Between the trimmed V and J ends, which lost 1 base and 5 bases, there was a span of 11 bases. CDR1 and CDR2 from the germline V gene are SGHAT and FQNNGV. Libraries were prepared by immunoSEQ multiplex PCR; TCRdb keeps only in-frame clonotypes and omits some of them. The table includes 140,000 to 150,000 clones, around nine tenths detected once. This record belongs to a study of T cell responses to AZD1222 COVID-19 vaccine. Study-wide results and caveats: Just a handful of people given AZD1222 tested seropositive at baseline. Donors in the cohort were predominantly white British and more often female, and clonal diversity was possibly underestimated. Vaccine-related CD4 TCRs covered spike, predominating at 160-218 and 743-854.

Sequenced here: peripheral blood, sampled on day 0 of MenACWY control vaccination. The gene calls are TRBV11-2 and TRBJ1-2; tentative D call: TRBD1 (5 bases). The source of this sequence is an adult in good health. The DNA for the CDR3 is TGTGCCAGCAGCTTAGGCAGGGTCGGTTATGGCTACACCTTC. Translating it yields CASSLGRVGYGYTF.